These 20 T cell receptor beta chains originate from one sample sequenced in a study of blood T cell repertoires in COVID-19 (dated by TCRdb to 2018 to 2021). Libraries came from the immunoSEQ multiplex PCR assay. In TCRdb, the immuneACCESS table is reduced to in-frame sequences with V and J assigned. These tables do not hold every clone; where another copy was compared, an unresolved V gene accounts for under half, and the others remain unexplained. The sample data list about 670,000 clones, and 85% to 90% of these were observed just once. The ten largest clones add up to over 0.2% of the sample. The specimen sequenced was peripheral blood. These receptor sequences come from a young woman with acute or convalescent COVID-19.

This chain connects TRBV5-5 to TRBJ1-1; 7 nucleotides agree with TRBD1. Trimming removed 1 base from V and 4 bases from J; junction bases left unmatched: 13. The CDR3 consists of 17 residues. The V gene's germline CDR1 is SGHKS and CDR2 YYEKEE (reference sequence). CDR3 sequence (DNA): TGTGCCAGCAGCTTGATTAAGACAGGGACACTGAGCACTGAAGCTTTCTTT. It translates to CASSLIKTGTLSTEAFF.

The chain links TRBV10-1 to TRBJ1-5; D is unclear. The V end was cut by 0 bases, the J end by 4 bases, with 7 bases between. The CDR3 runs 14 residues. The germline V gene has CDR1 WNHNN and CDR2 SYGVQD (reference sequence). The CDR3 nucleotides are TGCGCCAGCAGTGAGTCGAGGGAGAATCAGCCCCAGCATTTT. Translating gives CASSESRENQPQHF.

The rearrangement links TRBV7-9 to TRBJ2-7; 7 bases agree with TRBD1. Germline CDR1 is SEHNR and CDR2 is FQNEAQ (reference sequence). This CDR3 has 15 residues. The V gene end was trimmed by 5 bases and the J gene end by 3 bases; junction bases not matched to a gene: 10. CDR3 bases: TGTGCCAGCAGCCCCCGGGATACAGGGGACTACGAGCAGTACTTC. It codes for CASSPRDTGDYEQYF.

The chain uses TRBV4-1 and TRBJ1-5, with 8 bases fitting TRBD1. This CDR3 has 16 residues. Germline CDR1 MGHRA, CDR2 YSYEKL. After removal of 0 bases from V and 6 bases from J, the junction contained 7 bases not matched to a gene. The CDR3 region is CASSQEGAGGVQPQHF. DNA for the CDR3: TGCGCCAGCAGCCAAGAGGGGGCAGGGGGCGTTCAGCCCCAGCATTTT.

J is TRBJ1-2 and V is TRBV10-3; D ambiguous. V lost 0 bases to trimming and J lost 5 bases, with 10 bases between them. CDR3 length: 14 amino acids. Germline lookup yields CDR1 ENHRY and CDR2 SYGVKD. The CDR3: CAISESRLLYGYTF. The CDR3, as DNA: TGTGCCATCAGTGAGTCACGGTTACTGTATGGCTACACCTTC.

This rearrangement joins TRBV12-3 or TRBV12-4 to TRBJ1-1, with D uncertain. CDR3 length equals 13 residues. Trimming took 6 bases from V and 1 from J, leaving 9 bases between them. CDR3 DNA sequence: TGTGCCAGCAGCTTCAGGCCGAACACTGAAGCTTTCTTT. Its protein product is CASSFRPNTEAFF.

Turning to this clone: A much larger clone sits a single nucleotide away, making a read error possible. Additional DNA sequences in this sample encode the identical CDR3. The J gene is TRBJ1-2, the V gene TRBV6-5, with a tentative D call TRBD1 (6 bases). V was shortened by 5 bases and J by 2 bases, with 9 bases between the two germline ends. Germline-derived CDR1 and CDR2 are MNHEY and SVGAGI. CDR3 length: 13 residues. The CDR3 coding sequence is TGTGCCAGCAGTCCTACAGGGAACTATGGCTACACCTTC. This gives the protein CASSPTGNYGYTF.

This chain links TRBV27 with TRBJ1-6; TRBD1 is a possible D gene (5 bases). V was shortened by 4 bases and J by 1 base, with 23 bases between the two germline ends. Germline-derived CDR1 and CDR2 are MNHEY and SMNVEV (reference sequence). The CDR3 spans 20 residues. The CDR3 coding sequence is TGTGCCAGCAGTTCCACTAGGGAGGGGTATTTTCGGTCCTATAATTCACCCCTCCACTTT. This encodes CASSSTREGYFRSYNSPLHF.

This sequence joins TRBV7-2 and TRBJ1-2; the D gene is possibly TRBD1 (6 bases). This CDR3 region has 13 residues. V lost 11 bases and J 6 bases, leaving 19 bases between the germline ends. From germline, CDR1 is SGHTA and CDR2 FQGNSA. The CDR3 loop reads CASHPGGPNGYTF. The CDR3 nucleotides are TGTGCCTCCCACCCGGGGGGGCCCAATGGCTACACCTTC.

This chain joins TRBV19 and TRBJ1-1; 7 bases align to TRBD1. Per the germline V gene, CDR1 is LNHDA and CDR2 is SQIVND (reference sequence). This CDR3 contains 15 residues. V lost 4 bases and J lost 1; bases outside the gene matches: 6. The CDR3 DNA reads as TGTGCCAGTAGTAGCCGATCAGGGGGGAACACTGAAGCTTTCTTT. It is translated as CASSSRSGGNTEAFF.

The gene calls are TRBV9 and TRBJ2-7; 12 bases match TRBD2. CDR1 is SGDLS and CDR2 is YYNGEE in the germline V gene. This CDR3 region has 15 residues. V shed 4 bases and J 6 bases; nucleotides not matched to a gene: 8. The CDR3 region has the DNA TGTGCCAGCAGCACTCTAGCGGGGGGGCCCCGCGAGCAGTACTTC. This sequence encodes CASSTLAGGPREQYF.

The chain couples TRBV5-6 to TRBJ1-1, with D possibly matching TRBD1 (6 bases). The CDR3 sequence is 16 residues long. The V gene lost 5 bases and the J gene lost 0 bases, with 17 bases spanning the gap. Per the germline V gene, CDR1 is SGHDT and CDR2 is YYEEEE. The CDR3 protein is CASSLQGPLMNTEAFF. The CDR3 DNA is TGTGCCAGCAGTCTACAGGGACCACTTATGAACACTGAAGCTTTCTTT. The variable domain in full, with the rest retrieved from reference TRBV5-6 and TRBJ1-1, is DAGVTQSPTHLIKTRGQQVTLRCSPKSGHDTVSWYQQALGQGPQFIFQYYEEEERQRGNFPDRFSGHQFPNYSSELNVNALLLGDSALYLCASSLQGPLMNTEAFFGQGTRLTVV.

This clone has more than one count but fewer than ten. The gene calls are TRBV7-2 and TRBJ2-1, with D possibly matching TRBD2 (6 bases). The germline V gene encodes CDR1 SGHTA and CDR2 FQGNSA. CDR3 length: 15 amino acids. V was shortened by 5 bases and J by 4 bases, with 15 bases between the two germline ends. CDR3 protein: CASSVEMTSYNEQFF. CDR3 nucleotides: TGTGCCAGCAGCGTAGAAATGACTAGTTACAATGAGCAGTTCTTC.

The CDR3 nucleotides are TGTGCCAGCAGGCAGGGGGCGGTAGGTGAGCAGTTCTTC. As protein: CASRQGAVGEQFF. The chain joins TRBV12-3 or TRBV12-4 to TRBJ2-1; 8 bases align to TRBD1. V lost 6 bases, J lost 9 bases, and 7 bases stayed unmatched. CDR3 length: 13 amino acids.

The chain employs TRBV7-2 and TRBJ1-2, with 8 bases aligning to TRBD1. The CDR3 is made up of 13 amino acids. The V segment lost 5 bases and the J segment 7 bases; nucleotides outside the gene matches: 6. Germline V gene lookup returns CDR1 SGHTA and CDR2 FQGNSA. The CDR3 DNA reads TGTGCCAGCAGCCCCACTACAGGGGGTGGCTACACCTTC. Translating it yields CASSPTTGGGYTF.

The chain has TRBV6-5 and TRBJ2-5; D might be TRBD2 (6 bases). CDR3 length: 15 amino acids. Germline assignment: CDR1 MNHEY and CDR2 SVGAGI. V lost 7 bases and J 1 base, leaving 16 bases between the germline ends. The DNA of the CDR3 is TGTGCCAGCATTATTTTGGGGGGAATCCAAGAGACCCAGTACTTC. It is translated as CASIILGGIQETQYF.

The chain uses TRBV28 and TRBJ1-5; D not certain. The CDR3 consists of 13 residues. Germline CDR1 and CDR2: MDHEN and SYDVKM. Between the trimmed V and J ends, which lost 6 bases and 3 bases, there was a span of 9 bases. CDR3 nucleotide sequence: TGTGCCAGCAGCCCTCCCCCCAATCAGCCCCAGCATTTT. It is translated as CASSPPPNQPQHF.

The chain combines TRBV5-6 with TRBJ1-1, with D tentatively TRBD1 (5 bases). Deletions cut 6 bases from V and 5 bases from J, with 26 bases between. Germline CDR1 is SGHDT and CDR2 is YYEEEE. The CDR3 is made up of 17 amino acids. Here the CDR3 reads CASTPMTAGGDYTEAFF. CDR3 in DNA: TGTGCCAGCACCCCGATGACAGCGGGTGGCGATTATACTGAAGCTTTCTTT.

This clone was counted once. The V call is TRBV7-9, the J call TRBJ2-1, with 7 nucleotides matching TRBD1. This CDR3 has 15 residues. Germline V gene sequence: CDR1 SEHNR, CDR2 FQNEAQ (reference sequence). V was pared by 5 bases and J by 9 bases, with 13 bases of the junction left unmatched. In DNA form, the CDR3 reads TGTGCCAGCAGCCCGCGGACAGGCGCCTGGGGTGAGCAGTTCTTC. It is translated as CASSPRTGAWGEQFF.

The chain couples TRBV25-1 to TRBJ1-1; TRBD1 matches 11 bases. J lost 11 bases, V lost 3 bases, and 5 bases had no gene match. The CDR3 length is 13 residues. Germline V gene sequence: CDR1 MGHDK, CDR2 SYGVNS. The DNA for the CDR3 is TGTGCCAGCAGTGAGAGGACAGGGGGCAGCGCTTTCTTT. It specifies CASSERTGGSAFF.